The source of this T cell receptor beta chain is a study of identical twins. Each cDNA held unique molecular identifiers, and template switching gave it a universal primer site. TCRdb redid the calling of the 5' RACE reads with MiXCR, one entry per CDR3 protein. Here the sample spans 400,000 to 550,000 distinct CDR3 sequences, 24% being singletons. The germline V gene encodes CDR1 MNHNS and CDR2 SASEGT. This CDR3 is 13 amino acids long. The ends were cut back, 6 bases at V and 7 bases at J, with 14 bases in the middle. The sample was also linked to a second study, of T cells expressing NK-cell markers. According to that study: A handful of donors likewise had their CD3+CD56-NKG2C+ fraction led by these clonotypes.

This chain joins TRBV6-1 and TRBJ2-3; no reliable D call. Sequences were obtained from CD4+ T cells sorted from blood. This receptor was obtained from a woman younger than 35 in good health. The CDR3 DNA follows: TGTGCCAGCAGGGATCCGGACCTTTATACGCAGTATTTT. This encodes CASRDPDLYTQYF.